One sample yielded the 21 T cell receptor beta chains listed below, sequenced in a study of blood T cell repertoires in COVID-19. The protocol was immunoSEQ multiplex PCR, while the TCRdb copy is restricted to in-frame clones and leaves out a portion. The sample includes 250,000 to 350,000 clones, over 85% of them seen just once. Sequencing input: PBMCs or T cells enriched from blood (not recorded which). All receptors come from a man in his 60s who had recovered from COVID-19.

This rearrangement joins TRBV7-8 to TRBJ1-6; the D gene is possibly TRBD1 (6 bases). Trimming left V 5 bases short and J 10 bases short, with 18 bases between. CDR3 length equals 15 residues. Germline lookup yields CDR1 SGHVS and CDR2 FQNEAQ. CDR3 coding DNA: TGTGCCAGCAGCCTAACCACGGCCCAGGGGTCACCCCTCCACTTT. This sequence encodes CASSLTTAQGSPLHF.

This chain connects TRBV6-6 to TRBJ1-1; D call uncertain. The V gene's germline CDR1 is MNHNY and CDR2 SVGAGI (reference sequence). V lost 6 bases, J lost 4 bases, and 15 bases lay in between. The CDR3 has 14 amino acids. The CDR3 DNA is TGTGCCAGCAGCCTCGCCGGAGAGGTCACTGAAGCTTTCTTT. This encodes CASSLAGEVTEAFF.

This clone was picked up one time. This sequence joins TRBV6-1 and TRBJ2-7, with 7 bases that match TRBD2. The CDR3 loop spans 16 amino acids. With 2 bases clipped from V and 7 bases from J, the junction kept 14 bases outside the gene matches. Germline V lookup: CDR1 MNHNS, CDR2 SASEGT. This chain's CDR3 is CASSEYVVGREREQYF. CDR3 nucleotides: TGTGCCAGCAGTGAATACGTGGTGGGGAGGGAACGTGAGCAGTACTTC.

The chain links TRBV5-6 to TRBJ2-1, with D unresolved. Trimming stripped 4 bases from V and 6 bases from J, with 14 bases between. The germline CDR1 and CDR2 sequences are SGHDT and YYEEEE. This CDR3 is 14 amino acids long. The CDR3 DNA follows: TGTGCCAGCAGCGATCGACGGAGAGGCAATGAGCAGTTCTTC. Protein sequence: CASSDRRRGNEQFF.

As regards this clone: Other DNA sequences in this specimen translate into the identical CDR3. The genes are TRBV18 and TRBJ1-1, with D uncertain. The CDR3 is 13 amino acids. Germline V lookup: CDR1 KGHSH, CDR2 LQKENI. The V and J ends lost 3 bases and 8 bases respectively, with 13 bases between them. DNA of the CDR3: TGTGCCAGCTCACCTAACCTCGGAGCCGAAGCTTTCTTT. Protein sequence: CASSPNLGAEAFF.

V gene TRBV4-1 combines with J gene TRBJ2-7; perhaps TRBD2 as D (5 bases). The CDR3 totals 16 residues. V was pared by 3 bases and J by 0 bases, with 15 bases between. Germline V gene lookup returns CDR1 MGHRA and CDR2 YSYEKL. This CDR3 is CASSQSLAESSYEQYF. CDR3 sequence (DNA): TGCGCCAGCAGCCAGTCGCTAGCTGAAAGCTCCTACGAGCAGTACTTC.

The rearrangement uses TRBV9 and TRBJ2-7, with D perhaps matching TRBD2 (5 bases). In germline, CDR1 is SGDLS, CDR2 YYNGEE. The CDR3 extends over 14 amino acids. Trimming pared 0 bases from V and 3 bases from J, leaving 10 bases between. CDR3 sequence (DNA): TGTGCCAGCAGCGTAGGAGGGCTGGGCTACGAGCAGTACTTC. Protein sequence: CASSVGGLGYEQYF. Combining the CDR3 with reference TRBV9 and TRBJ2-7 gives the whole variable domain DSGVTQTPKHLITATGQRVTLRCSPRSGDLSVYWYQQSLDQGLQFLIQYYNGEERAKGNILERFSAQQFPDLHSELNLSSLELGDSALYFCASSVGGLGYEQYFGPGTRLTVT.

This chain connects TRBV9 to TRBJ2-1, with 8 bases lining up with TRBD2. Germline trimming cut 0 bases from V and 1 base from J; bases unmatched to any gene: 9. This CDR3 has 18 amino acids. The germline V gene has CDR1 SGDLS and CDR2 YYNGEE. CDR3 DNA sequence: TGTGCCAGCAGCGTAGAAGGTAGCGGGATATTTTCCTACAATGAGCAGTTCTTC. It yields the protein CASSVEGSGIFSYNEQFF.

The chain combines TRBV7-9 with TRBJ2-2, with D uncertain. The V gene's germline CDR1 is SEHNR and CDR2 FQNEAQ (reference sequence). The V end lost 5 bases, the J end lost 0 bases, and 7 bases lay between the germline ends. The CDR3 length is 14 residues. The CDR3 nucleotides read TGTGCCAGCAGCGAGTATTCGAACACCGGGGAGCTGTTTTTT. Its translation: CASSEYSNTGELFF.

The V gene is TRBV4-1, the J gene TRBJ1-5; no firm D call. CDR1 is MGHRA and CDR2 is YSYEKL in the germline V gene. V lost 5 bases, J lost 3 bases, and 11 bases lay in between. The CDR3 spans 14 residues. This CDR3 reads CASSLQLYNQPQHF. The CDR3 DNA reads TGCGCCAGCAGCTTACAGCTATACAATCAGCCCCAGCATTTT.

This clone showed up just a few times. CDR3 coding DNA: TGTGCCAGCAGTTATTCCGTCTATGGCTACACCTTC. This translates into CASSYSVYGYTF. V and J are TRBV12-3 or TRBV12-4 and TRBJ1-2, with D unclear. The CDR3 has 12 residues. V was shortened by 4 bases and J by 4 bases, with 7 bases between the two germline ends.

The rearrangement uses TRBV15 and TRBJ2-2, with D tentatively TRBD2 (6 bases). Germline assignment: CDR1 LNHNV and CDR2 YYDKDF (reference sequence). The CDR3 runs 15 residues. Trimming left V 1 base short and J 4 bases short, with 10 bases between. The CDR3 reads CATSRALASTGELFF. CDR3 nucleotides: TGTGCCACCAGCAGAGCTCTAGCGAGCACCGGGGAGCTGTTTTTT.

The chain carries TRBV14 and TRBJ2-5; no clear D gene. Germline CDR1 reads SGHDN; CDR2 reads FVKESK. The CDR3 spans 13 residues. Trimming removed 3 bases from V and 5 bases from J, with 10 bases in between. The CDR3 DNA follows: TGTGCCAGCAGCCATCTGGTCCGGGAGACCCAGTACTTC. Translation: CASSHLVRETQYF.

In DNA form, the CDR3 reads TGTGCCAGCAGCCCCCAGCAGGGTTATGGCTACACCTTC. It yields the protein CASSPQQGYGYTF. The genes are TRBV9 and TRBJ1-2, with a possible D match to TRBD1 (5 bases). CDR3 length equals 13 residues. Germline loops: CDR1 SGDLS, CDR2 YYNGEE. Between the trimmed V and J ends, which lost 4 bases and 5 bases, there was a span of 12 bases.

CDR3 amino acids: CAISESQSNYEQYF. The CDR3 DNA sequence: TGTGCCATCAGTGAGTCACAGAGTAACTACGAGCAGTACTTC. This rearrangement joins TRBV10-3 to TRBJ2-7; D ambiguous. The CDR3 totals 14 residues. CDR1 and CDR2 (germline): ENHRY, SYGVKD. Trimming pared 0 bases from V and 3 bases from J, leaving 9 bases between.

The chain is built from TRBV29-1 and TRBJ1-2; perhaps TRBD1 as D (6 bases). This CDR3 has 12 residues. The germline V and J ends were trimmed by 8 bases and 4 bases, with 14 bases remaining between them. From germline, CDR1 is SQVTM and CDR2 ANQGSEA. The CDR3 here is CSTQTGSYGYTF. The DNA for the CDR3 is TGCAGCACCCAGACAGGATCCTATGGCTACACCTTC.

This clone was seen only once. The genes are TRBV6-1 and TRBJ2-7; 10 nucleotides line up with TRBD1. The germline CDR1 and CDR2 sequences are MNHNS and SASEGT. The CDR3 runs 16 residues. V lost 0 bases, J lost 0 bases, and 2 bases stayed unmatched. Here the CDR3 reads CASSEARDRGSYEQYF. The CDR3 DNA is TGTGCCAGCAGTGAAGCAAGGGACAGGGGCTCCTACGAGCAGTACTTC.

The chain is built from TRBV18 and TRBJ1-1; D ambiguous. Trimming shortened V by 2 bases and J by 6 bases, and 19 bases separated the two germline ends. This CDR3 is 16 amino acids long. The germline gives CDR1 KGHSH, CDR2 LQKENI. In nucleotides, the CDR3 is TGTGCCAGCTCACCAGTGGGGAGCCCCGAGGTCGCTGAAGCTTTCTTT. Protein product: CASSPVGSPEVAEAFF.

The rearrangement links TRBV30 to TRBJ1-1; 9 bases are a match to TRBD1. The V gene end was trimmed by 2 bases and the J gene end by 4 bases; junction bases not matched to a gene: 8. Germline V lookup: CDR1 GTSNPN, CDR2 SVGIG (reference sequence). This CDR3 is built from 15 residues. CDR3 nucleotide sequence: TGTGCCTGGAGTCCTCCCGGGACAGGGTCCACTGAAGCTTTCTTT. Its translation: CAWSPPGTGSTEAFF. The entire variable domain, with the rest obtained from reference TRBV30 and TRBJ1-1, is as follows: SQTIHQWPATLVQPVGSPLSLECTVEGTSNPNLYWYRQAAGRGLQLLFYSVGIGQISSEVPQNLSASRPQDRQFILSSKKLLLSDSGFYLCAWSPPGTGSTEAFFGQGTRLTVV.

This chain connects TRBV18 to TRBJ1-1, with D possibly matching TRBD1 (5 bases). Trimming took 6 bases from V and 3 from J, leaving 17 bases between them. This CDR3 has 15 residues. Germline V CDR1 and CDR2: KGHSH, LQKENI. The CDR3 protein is CASSLQGTGYTEAFF. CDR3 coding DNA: TGTGCCAGCTCCCTTCAGGGAACGGGTTACACTGAAGCTTTCTTT.

CDR3 amino acids: CATGDKVNNSPLHF. In DNA form, the CDR3 reads TGTGCCACTGGGGACAAGGTCAATAATTCACCCCTCCACTTT. The gene calls are TRBV19 and TRBJ1-6; TRBD1 might be the D (6 bases). Germline V lookup: CDR1 LNHDA, CDR2 SQIVND (reference sequence). V lost 10 bases and J lost 5, with 15 bases in between. The CDR3 contains 14 residues.